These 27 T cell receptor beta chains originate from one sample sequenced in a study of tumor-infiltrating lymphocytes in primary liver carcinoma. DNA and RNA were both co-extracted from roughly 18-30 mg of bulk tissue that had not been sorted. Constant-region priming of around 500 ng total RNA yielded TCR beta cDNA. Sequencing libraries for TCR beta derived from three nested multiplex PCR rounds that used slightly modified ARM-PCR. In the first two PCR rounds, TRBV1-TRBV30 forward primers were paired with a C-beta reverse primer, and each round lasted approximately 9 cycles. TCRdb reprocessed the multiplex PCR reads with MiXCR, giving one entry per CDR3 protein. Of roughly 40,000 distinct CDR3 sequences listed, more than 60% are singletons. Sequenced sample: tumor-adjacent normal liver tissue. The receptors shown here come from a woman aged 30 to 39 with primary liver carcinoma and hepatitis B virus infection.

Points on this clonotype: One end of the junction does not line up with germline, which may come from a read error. CDR3 residues: CASSQDSSFPGANILNF. The CDR3 region has the DNA TGTGCCAGCAGCCAGGACAGCAGCTTCCCTGGGGCCAACATCCTGAATTTC. The chain carries TRBV5-6 and TRBJ2-6; D possibly corresponds to TRBD1 (6 bases). Germline V gene sequence: CDR1 SGHDT, CDR2 YYEEEE. The CDR3 has 17 residues.

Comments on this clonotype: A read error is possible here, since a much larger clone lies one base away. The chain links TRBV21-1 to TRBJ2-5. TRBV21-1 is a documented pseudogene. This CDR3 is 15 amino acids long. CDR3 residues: CASSKEKGNQETQYF. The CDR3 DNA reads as TGTGCCAGCAGCAAAGAGAAAGGCAACCAAGAGACCCAGTACTTC.

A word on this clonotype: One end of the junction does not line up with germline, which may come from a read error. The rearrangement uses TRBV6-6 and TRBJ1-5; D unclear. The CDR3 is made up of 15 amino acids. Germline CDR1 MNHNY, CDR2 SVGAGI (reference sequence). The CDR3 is CASSYSSHVVGPQHF. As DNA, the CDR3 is TGTGCCAGCAGCTACTCGAGTCACGTGGTTGGGCCCCAGCATTTT.

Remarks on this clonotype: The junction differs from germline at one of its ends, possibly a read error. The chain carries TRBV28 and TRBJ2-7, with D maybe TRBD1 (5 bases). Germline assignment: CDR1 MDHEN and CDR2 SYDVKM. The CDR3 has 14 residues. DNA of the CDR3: TGTACCAGCAGACCAACAGGCAGCTCCTACGATCAGTACTTC. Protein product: CTSRPTGSSYDQYF. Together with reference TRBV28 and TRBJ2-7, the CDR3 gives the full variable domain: DVKVTQSSRYLVKRTGEKVFLECVQDMDHENMFWYRQDPGLGLRLIYFSYDVKMKEKGDIPEGYSVSREKKERFSLILESASTNQTSMYLCTSRPTGSSYDQYFGPGTRLTVT.

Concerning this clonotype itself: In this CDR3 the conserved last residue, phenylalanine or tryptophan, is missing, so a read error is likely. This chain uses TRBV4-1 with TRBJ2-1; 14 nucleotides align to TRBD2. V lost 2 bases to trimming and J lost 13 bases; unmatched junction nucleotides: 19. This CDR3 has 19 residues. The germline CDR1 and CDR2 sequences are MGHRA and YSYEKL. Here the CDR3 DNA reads TGCGCCAGCAGCCAATTAAACCACCCGACTAGCGGGAGGGCCCTTCAACAGTTCCTC. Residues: CASSQLNHPTSGRALQQFL.

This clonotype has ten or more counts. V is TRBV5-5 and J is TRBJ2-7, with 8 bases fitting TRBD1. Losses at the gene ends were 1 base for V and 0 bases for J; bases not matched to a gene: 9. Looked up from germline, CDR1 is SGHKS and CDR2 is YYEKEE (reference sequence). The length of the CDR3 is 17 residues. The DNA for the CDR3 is TGTGCCAGCAGCTTGAAGGACAGGGCGCACAGCTCCTACGAGCAGTACTTC. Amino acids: CASSLKDRAHSSYEQYF.

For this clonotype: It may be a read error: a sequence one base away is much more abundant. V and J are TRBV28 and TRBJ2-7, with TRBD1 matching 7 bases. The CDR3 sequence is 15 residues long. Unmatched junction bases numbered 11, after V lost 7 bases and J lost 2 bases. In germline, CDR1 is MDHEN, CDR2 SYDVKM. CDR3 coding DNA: TGTGCCAGCAATTCCCTAGGGACAGCTCCCTACGAGCAGTACTTC. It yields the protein CASNSLGTAPYEQYF.

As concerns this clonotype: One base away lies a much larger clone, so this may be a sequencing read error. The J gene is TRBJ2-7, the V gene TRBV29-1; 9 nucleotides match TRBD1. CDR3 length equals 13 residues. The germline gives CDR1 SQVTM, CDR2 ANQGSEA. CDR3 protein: CSAGQGRFYDQYF. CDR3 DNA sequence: TGCAGCGCAGGACAGGGGAGGTTTTACGATCAGTACTTC.

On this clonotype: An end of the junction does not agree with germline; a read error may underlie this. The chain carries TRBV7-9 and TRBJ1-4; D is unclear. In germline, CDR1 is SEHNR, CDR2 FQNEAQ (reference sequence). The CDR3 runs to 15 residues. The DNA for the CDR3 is TGTGCCACCATCTCGGCGGGGAGGTTCGATGAAAACCTGTTTTTT. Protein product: CATISAGRFDENLFF. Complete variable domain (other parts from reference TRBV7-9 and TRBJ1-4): DTGVSQNPRHKITKRGQNVTFRCDPISEHNRLYWYRQTLGQGPEFLTYFQNEAQLEKSRLLSDRFSAERPKGSFSTLEIQRTEQGDSAMYLCATISAGRFDENLFFGSGTQLSVL.

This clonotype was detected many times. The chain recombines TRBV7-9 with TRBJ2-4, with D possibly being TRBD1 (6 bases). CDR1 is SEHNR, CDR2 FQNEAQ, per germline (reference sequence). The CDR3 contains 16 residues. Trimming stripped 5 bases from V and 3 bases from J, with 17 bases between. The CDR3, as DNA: TGTGCCAGCAGCCTCCTCAGAGGGGGTTTCAAAAACATTCAGTACTTC. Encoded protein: CASSLLRGGFKNIQYF.

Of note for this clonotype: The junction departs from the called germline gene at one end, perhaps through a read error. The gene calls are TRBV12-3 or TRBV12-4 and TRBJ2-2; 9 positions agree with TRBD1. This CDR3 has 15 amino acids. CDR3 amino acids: CASSTGTGNTGGLFF. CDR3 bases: TGTGCCAGCAGTACCGGGACAGGGAATACCGGGGGGCTGTTTTTT.

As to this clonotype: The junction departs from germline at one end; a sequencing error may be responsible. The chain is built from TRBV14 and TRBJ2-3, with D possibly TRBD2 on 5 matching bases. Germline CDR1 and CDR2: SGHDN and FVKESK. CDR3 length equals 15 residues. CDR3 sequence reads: CASSPTSLSIDMQYF. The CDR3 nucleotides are TGTGCCAGCAGCCCTACTAGTCTAAGCATAGATATGCAGTATTTT. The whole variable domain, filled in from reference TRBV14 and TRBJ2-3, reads EAGVTQFPSHSVIEKGQTVTLRCDPISGHDNLYWYRRVMGKEIKFLLHFVKESKQDESGMPNNRFLAERTGGTYSTLKVQPAELEDSGVYFCASSPTSLSIDMQYFGPGTRLTVL.

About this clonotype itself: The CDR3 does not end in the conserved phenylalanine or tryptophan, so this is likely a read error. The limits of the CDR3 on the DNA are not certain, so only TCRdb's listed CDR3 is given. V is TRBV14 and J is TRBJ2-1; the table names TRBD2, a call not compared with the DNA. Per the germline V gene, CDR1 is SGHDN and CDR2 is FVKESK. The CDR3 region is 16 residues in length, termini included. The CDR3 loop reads CASSQERIAGNNEQFL.

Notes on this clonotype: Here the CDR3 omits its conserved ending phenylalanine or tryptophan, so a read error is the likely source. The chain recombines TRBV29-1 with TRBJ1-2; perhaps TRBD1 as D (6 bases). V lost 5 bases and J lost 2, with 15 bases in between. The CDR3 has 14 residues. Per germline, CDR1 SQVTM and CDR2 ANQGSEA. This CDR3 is CSVWGTRLNYGYTI. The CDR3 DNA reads TGCAGCGTTTGGGGGACAAGGCTCAACTATGGCTACACCATC.

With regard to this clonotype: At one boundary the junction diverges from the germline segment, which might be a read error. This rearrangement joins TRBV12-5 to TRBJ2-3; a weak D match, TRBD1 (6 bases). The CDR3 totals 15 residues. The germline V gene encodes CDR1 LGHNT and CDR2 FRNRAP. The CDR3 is CATKKTGFSTGTQYF. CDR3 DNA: TGTGCCACAAAAAAGACAGGATTTAGTACAGGTACGCAGTATTTT.

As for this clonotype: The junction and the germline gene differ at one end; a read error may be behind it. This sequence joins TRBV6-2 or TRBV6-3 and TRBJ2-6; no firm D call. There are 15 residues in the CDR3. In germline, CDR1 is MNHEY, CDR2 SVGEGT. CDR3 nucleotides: TGTGCCAGCATTTACGTGGTTTCGGAGGCCAACGTCCTGACTTTC. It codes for CASIYVVSEANVLTF.

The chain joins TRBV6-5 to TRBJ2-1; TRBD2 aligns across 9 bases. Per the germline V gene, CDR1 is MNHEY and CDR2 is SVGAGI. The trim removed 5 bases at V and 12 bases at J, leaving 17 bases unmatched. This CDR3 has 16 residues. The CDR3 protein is CASSVGPREGQNRQFF. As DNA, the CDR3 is TGTGCCAGCAGTGTGGGGCCGCGGGAGGGCCAAAATAGGCAGTTCTTC.

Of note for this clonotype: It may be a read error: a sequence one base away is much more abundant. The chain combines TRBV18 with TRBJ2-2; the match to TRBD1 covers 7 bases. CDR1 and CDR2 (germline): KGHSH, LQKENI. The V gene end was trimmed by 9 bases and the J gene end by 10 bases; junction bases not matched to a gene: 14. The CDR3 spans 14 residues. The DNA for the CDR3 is TGTGCCAGTTCTCGGACAGGTTCGGCCGTGGAGCTGTTTTTT. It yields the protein CASSRTGSAVELFF.

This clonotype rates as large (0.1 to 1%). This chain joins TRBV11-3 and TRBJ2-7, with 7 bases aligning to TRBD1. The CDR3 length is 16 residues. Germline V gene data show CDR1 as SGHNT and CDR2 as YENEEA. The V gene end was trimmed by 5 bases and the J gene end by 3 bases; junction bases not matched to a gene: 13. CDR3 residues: CASSRGIGTVVYEQYF. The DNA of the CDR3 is TGTGCCAGCAGCAGGGGGATAGGGACAGTCGTCTACGAGCAGTACTTC.

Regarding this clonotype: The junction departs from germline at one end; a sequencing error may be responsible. CDR3 nucleotide sequence: TGTGCCAGCCAAGGTCAGGGCCCGAACTATGGTTACACCTTC. Its protein is CASQGQGPNYGYTF. V is TRBV4-2 and J is TRBJ1-2; weak D call: TRBD1 (5 bases). The CDR3 loop spans 14 amino acids. Germline V gene sequence: CDR1 LGHNA, CDR2 YNFKEQ.

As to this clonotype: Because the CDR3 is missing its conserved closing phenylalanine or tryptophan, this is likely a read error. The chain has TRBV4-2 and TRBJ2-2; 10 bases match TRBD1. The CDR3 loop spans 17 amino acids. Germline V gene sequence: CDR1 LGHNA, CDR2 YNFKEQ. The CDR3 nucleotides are TGTGCCAGTAGCCAACGGGGGACAGGGGTGAACACCGGGGAGCTGTTTTCT. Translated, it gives CASSQRGTGVNTGELFS.

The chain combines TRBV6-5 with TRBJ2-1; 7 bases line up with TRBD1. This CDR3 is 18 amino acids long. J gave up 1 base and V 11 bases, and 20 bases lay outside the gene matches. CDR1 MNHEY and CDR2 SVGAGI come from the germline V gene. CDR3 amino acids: CADGLGQAFAASYNEQFF. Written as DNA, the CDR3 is TGTGCCGACGGCCTTGGACAGGCGTTTGCCGCATCCTACAATGAGCAGTTCTTC.

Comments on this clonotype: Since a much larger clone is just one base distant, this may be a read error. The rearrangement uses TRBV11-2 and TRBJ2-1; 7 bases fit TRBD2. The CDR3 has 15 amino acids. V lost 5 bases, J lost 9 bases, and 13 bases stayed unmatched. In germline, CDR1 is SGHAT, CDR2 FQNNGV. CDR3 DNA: TGTGCCAGCAGCCCTCAGGTAGCGGGTTCCGGTGAGCAGTTCTTC. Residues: CASSPQVAGSGEQFF.

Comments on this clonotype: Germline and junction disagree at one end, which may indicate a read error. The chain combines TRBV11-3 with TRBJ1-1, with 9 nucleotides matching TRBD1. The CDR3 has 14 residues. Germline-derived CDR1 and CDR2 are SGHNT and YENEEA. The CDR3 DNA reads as TGTACCAGCATCTTAGAAACAGGGGGCATTGAAGCTTTCTTT. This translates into CTSILETGGIEAFF.

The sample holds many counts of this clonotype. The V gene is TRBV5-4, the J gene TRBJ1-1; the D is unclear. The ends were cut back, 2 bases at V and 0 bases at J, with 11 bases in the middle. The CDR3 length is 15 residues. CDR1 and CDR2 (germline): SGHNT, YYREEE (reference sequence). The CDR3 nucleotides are TGTGCCAGCAGCTTCGGTGGGAAAGTGAACACTGAAGCTTTCTTT. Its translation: CASSFGGKVNTEAFF. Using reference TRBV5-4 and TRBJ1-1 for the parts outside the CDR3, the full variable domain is ETGVTQSPTHLIKTRGQQVTLRCSSQSGHNTVSWYQQALGQGPQFIFQYYREEENGRGNFPPRFSGLQFPNYSSELNVNALELDDSALYLCASSFGGKVNTEAFFGQGTRLTVV.

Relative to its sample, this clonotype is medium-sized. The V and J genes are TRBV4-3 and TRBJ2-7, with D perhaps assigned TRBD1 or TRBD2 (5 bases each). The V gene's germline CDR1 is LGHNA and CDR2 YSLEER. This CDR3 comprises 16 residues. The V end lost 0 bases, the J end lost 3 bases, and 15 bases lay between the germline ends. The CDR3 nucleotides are TGCGCCAGCAGCCAAGATGTCGGGGCTCGACTCTACGAGCAGTACTTC. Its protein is CASSQDVGARLYEQYF.

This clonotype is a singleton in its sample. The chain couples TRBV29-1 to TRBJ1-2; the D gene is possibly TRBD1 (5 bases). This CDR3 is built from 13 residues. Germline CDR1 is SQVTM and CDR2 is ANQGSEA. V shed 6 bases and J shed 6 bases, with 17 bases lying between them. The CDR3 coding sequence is TGCAGCGTGGAGAGGCTTCGGGGCCATGGCTACACCTTC. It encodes CSVERLRGHGYTF.